This TCR beta chain was identified in a study of early T cells in non-severe SARS-CoV-2 infection. At the level of the study: Investigators sequenced bulk RNA drawn from unsorted whole blood, and chains remained unpaired.

On this clonotype itself: As yet, its antigen is unknown.

Notes on the study in general: Matching with VDJdb favored anti-spike CD8 responses (missing private and CD4 specificities).

Germline assignment: CDR1 DFQATT and CDR2 SNEGSKA (reference sequence). Deletions cut 3 bases from V and 3 bases from J, with 9 bases between. There are 13 residues in the CDR3. Unique molecular identifiers (one per individual cDNA molecule) were attached. TCRdb reanalysed the 5' RACE reads using MiXCR and keeps one entry per CDR3 protein. The table has some 49,000 distinct CDR3 sequences, 10% to 15% seen once; the top ten hold about 9.7%. The sequencing sample was made of whole blood. J is TRBJ1-5 and V is TRBV20-1; a possible D gene is TRBD1 (5 bases). The sequence was obtained from an adult who was a healthcare worker with PCR-confirmed SARS-CoV-2 infection or an uninfected control (not recorded which). The CDR3 DNA reads as TGCAGTGCTAGTCGGGGGGTCAATCAGCCCCAGCATTTT. Translation gives CSASRGVNQPQHF.